Listed below are T cell receptor beta chains from one sample, sequenced in a study of T cells in Graves' hyperthyroidism and ophthalmopathy. TCRdb re-called the multiplex PCR reads with MiXCR, one entry per CDR3 protein. Of roughly 260,000 distinct CDR3 sequences in the sample, about 15% were seen once. The sequenced sample was blood. Source of these receptors: a woman aged 40 to 50 with Graves' hyperthyroidism that later progressed to Graves' ophthalmopathy. Both conserved end residues are part of each CDR3. A D gene is named only where the DNA matches it firmly. Expanded clones are given a class, and other clones once, few, many or no size at all.

V	size	J	D	DNA	CDR3
TRBV6-1	many	TRBJ1-6	NA	TGTGCCAGCAGTGAAGATGGGGGGTTTACACCCCTCCACTTT	CASSEDGGFTPLHF
TRBV11-2	many	TRBJ2-2	NA	TGTGCCAGCAGCTTAGGTCAGACCTACACCGGGGAGCTGTTTTTT	CASSLGQTYTGELFF
TRBV4-1	few	TRBJ2-7	TRBD1	TGCGCCAGCAGCCAACATGCGTTCCGGACAGGGAGCTCCTACGAGCAGTACTTC	CASSQHAFRTGSSYEQYF
TRBV6-1	many	TRBJ1-3	NA	TGTGCCAGCAGTGAAGCTCTTGGGGGTGTAACTGGAAACACCATATATTTT	CASSEALGGVTGNTIYF
TRBV5-1	many	TRBJ2-7	NA	TGCGCCAGCAGCTTGACGGGAGACAGTAAGCAGTACTTC	CASSLTGDSKQYF
TRBV3-1	medium-sized	TRBJ1-1	NA	TGTGCCAGCAGCCAAGTGAGTAACACTGAAGCTTTCTTT	CASSQVSNTEAFF
TRBV10-3	many	TRBJ1-1	NA	TGTGCCATCAGTGATTCGGGGAACACTGAAGCTTTCTTT	CAISDSGNTEAFF
TRBV11-2	once	TRBJ2-5	NA	TGTGCCAGTAGTATAGTCCCTGGGTCCTCTGGGGAAACCCAGTACTTC	CASSIVPGSSGETQYF
TRBV28	NA	TRBJ2-7	NA	TGTGCCAGCAGTTCCCCACTGACCACCTACGAGCAGTACTTC	CASSSPLTTYEQYF
TRBV7-9	NA	TRBJ2-2	TRBD2	TGTGCCAGCAGCTTCCTAGCGGGAGGGCCCGGCGGGGAGCTGTTTTTT	CASSFLAGGPGGELFF
TRBV19	many	TRBJ2-7	TRBD2	TGTGCCAGTAGTATAAGTAGCGGGAGCAACGAGCAGTACTTC	CASSISSGSNEQYF
TRBV4-1	NA	TRBJ1-1	NA	TGCGCCAGCCAGCAGCACTTACGTAAGGCAGAGAACACTGAAGCTTTCTTT	CASQQHLRKAENTEAFF
TRBV28	many	TRBJ1-2	TRBD1	TGTGCCAGCAGTTCCCCGGACAGGGTAACCCTCGCCCACTATGGCTACACCTTC	CASSSPDRVTLAHYGYTF
TRBV29-1	many	TRBJ1-2	NA	TGCAGCGTTGAGGTCACGTTTAACTATGGCTACACCTTC	CSVEVTFNYGYTF
TRBV20-1	many	TRBJ1-2	TRBD1	TGCAGTGCTAGAAAGACAGGGGAAGACTATGGCTACACCTTC	CSARKTGEDYGYTF
TRBV11-2	many	TRBJ2-2	TRBD2	TGTGCCAGCAGCCTCCGACTAGCGGGAGGTATCACCGGGGAGCTGTTTTTT	CASSLRLAGGITGELFF
TRBV7-2	many	TRBJ2-2	NA	TGTGCCAGCAGCTTAGCCAGTGGCACCGGGGAGCTGTTTTTT	CASSLASGTGELFF
TRBV4-2	NA	TRBJ2-7	TRBD2	TGTGCCAGCAGCCAAGATTCGAGGGGACTAGCGGGAGCGGGGGTCTACGAGCAGTACTTC	CASSQDSRGLAGAGVYEQYF
TRBV9	NA	TRBJ2-5	TRBD2	TGTGCCAGCAGGTCTAGCGGGAGCGGAGAGACCCAGTACTTC	CASRSSGSGETQYF
TRBV6-2/TRBV6-3	few	TRBJ1-1	TRBD1	TGTGCCAGCAGTTACAGGGACAGCTTGAACACTGGAGCTTTCTTT	CASSYRDSLNTGAFF
TRBV4-1	many	TRBJ2-1	TRBD2	TGCGCCAGCAGCCAACTCGGGACTAGAGACAATGAGCAGTTCTTC	CASSQLGTRDNEQFF
TRBV5-6	NA	TRBJ2-6	TRBD1	TGTGCCAGCAGCTTGTTGCTAGGGGACAGCGCCTCTGGGGCCAACGTCCTGACTTTC	CASSLLLGDSASGANVLTF
TRBV28	NA	TRBJ1-2	TRBD1	TGTGCCAGCAGTTCCCCGACAGGGCCCCTCGGTGGCTACACCTTC	CASSSPTGPLGGYTF
TRBV20-1	NA	TRBJ2-1	TRBD2	TGCAGTGCTGACATTCCGGGACTAGCGCACGCATACAATGAGCAGTTCTTC	CSADIPGLAHAYNEQFF
TRBV30	many	TRBJ2-7	NA	TGTGCCTGGAGTGTTGGACATCTAGACGAGCAGTACTTC	CAWSVGHLDEQYF
TRBV11-2	NA	TRBJ2-7	TRBD2	TGTGCCAGCAGCTCCATTCGGGGGGGTAGCGGGAGATCTGTGTGGTACGAGCAGTACTTC	CASSSIRGGSGRSVWYEQYF
TRBV6-1	many	TRBJ1-1	NA	TGTGCCAGCAGAACACGCAATACCCTTCACCAGGCGAACACTGAAGCTTTCTTT	CASRTRNTLHQANTEAFF
TRBV2	many	TRBJ2-3	TRBD2	TGTGCCAGCAGTGAGGAGTTCTGGCGGGAGGTGCCAGATACGCAGTATTTT	CASSEEFWREVPDTQYF
TRBV6-1	many	TRBJ2-5	TRBD2	TGTGCCAGCACCACTAGCGGCCAAGAGACCCAGTACTTC	CASTTSGQETQYF
TRBV28	many	TRBJ2-4	NA	TGTGCCAGCAGTTTATACACAGTGCCTTGGGCCAAAAACATTCAGTACTTC	CASSLYTVPWAKNIQYF
TRBV7-2	many	TRBJ1-1	TRBD1	TGTGCCAGCAGCTTAGGAGCAGGGGGCGGCAACACTGAAGCTTTCTTT	CASSLGAGGGNTEAFF
TRBV28	many	TRBJ2-5	NA	TGTGCCAGCAGTGGAGGGGGGACCCAGTACTTC	CASSGGGTQYF